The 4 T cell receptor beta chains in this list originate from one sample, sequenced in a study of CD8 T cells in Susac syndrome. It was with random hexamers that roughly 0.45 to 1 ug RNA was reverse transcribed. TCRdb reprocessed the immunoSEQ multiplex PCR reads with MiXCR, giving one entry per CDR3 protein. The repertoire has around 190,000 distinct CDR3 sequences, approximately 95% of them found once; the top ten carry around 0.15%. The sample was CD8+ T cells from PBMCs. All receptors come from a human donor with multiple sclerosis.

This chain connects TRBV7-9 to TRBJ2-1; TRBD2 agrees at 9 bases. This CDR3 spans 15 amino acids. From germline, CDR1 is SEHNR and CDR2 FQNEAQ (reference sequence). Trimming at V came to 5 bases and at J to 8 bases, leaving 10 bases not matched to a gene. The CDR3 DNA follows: TGTGCCAGCAGCCAAGGGGTGACTAGCGGCGATGAGCAGTTCTTC. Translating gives CASSQGVTSGDEQFF.

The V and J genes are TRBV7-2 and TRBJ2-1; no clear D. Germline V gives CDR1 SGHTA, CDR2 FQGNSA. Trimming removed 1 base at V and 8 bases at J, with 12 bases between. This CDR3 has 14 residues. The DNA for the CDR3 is TGTGCCAGCAGCTTAGGGTATCCAACAGATGAGCAGTTCTTC. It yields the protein CASSLGYPTDEQFF.

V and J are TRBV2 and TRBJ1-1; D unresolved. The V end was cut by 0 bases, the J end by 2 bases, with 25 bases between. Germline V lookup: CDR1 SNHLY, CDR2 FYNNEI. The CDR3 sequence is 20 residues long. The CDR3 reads CASSEAGMGLQPTLNTEAFF. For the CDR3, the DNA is TGTGCCAGCAGTGAAGCGGGGATGGGCCTCCAACCGACCTTAAACACTGAAGCTTTCTTT.

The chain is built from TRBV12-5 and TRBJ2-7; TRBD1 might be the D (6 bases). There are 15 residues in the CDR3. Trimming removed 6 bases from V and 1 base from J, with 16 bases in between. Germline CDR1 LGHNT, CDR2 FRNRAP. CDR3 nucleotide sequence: TGTGCTAGTGGGCTCGGGACACACGAATCCTACGAGCAGTACTTC. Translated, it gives CASGLGTHESYEQYF.